This TCR beta chain was sequenced in a study of blood T cell repertoires in COVID-19. Original processing notes: Estimates of nucleated cell counts were drawn from the amplification of reference gene primers. Profiling relied on immunoSEQ multiplex PCR, and the TCRdb table lists in-frame clones only, not all of them. The D gene and trimming were derived from the DNA, and the V and J assignments and clone size from that table. The table shows 100,000 to 150,000 clones, with 88% occurring only once. This TCR came from a man aged 50 to 60 with acute or convalescent COVID-19. What was sequenced was peripheral blood.

The CDR3 here is CASSPRTGVFYEQYF. For the CDR3, the DNA is TGTGCCAGCTCACCTAGAACAGGGGTCTTCTACGAGCAGTACTTC. The chain joins TRBV18 to TRBJ2-7; 7 nucleotides match TRBD1. The trim removed 3 bases at V and 3 bases at J, leaving 8 bases unmatched. This CDR3 has 15 residues. Germline CDR1 is KGHSH and CDR2 is LQKENI.